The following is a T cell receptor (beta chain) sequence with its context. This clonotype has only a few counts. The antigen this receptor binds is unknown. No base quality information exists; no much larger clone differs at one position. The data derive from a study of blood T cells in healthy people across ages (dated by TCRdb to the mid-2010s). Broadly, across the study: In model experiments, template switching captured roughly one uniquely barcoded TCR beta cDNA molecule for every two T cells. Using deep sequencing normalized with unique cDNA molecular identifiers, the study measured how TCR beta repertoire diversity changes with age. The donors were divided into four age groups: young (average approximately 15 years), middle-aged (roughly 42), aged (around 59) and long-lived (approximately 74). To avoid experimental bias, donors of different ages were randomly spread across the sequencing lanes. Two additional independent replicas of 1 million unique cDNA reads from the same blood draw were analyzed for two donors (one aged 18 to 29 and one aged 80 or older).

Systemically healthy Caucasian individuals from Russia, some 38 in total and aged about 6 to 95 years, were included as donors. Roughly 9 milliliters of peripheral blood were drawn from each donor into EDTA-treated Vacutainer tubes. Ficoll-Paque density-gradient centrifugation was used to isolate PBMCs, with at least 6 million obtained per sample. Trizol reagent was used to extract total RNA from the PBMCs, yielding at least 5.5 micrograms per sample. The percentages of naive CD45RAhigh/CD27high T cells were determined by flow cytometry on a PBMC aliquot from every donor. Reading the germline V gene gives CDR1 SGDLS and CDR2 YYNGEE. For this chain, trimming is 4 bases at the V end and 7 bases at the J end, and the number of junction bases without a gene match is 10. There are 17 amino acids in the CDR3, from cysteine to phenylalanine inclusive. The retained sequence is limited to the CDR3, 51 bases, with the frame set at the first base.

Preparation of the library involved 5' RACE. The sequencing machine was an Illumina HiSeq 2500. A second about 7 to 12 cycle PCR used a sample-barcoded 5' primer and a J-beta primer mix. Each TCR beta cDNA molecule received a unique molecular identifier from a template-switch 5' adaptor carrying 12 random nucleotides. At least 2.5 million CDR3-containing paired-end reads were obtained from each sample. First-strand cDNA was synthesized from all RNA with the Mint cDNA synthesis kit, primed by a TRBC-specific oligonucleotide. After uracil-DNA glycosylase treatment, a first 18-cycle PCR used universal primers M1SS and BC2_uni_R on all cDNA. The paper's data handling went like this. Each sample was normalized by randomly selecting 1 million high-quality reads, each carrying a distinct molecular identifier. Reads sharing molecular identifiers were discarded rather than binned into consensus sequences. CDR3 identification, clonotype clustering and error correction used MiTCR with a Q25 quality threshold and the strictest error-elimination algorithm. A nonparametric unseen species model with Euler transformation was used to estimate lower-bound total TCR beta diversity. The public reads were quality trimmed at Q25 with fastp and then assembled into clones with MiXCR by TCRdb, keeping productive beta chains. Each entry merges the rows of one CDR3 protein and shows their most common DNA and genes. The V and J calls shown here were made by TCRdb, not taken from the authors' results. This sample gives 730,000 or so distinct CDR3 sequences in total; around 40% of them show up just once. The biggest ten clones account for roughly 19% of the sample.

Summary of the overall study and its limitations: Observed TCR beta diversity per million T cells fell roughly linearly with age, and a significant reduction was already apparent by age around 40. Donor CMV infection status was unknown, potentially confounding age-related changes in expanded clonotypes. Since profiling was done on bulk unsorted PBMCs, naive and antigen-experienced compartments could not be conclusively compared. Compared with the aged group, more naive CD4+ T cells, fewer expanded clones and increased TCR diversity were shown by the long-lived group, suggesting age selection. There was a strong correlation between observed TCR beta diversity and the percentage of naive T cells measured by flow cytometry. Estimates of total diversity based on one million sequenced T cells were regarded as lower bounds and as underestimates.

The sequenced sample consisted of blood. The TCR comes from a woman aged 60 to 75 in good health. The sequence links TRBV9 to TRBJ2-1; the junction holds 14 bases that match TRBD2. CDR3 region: CASSPSGTSGSGNEQFF. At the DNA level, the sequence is TGTGCCAGCAGCCCATCCGGGACTAGCGGGAGTGGAAATGAGCAGTTCTTC.